These 22 T cell receptor beta chains were sequenced from one sample in a study of T cells after yellow fever vaccination. TCRdb itself ran the 5' RACE reads through MiXCR, one entry per CDR3 protein. The sample has 500,000 to 700,000 distinct CDR3 sequences, 15% to 20% seen once. Sequenced here: PBMCs, sampled 15 days after the yellow fever booster vaccination. These receptors all stem from a man in his thirties or forties who received the YFV17D yellow fever vaccine.

This clonotype has only a few counts. The V and J genes are TRBV5-1 and TRBJ2-1; D is ambiguous. The CDR3 length is 16 residues. The germline V gene has CDR1 SGHRS and CDR2 YFSETQ. Trimming cost V 1 base and J 3 bases, with 14 bases left between them. CDR3 sequence (DNA): TGCGCCAGCAGCTTGATTGTAAGCGTCGGCTACAATGAGCAGTTCTTC. Translating gives CASSLIVSVGYNEQFF.

The chain joins TRBV5-1 to TRBJ2-7, with D uncertain. Germline CDR1 and CDR2: SGHRS and YFSETQ. Trimming took 4 bases from V and 0 from J, leaving 8 bases between them. The CDR3 is 13 amino acids. For the CDR3, the DNA is TGCGCCAGCAGCACCCCCCCCTCCTACGAGCAGTACTTC. Its protein is CASSTPPSYEQYF.

Only a few counts were recorded for this clonotype. The V call is TRBV5-4, the J call TRBJ2-3, with 8 bases matching TRBD1. V dropped 2 bases and J dropped 4; count of bases not matched to a gene: 15. This CDR3 is 18 amino acids long. Germline CDR1 reads SGHNT; CDR2 reads YYREEE (reference sequence). The DNA of the CDR3 is TGTGCCAGCAGCTTCCGTGGGACAGGCAACTTCCCCCCAGATACGCAGTATTTT. It is translated as CASSFRGTGNFPPDTQYF.

This chain links TRBV9 with TRBJ2-7; a weak D match, TRBD2 (7 bases). Germline assignment: CDR1 SGDLS and CDR2 YYNGEE. This CDR3 region has 15 residues. Trimming shortened V by 4 bases and J by 4 bases, and 18 bases separated the two germline ends. CDR3 amino acids: CASSPFRGGWYEQYF. CDR3 DNA sequence: TGTGCCAGCAGCCCTTTTAGGGGGGGTTGGTACGAGCAGTACTTC. The full variable domain, in which reference TRBV9 and TRBJ2-7 provide the parts outside the CDR3, is DSGVTQTPKHLITATGQRVTLRCSPRSGDLSVYWYQQSLDQGLQFLIQYYNGEERAKGNILERFSAQQFPDLHSELNLSSLELGDSALYFCASSPFRGGWYEQYFGPGTRLTVT.

The chain employs TRBV12-3 or TRBV12-4 and TRBJ2-5; D not resolved. The CDR3 has 13 amino acids. V lost 2 bases and J 3 bases, leaving 7 bases between the germline ends. CDR3 in amino acids: CASSLIRKETQYF. CDR3 sequence (DNA): TGTGCCAGCAGTTTAATTAGAAAAGAGACCCAGTACTTC.

The chain recombines TRBV20-1 with TRBJ2-1; 12 positions agree with TRBD2. V lost 3 bases and J lost 12; bases outside the gene matches: 3. Germline V gene data show CDR1 as DFQATT and CDR2 as SNEGSKA (reference sequence). The CDR3 loop spans 12 amino acids. This CDR3 reads CSASLAGGWQFF. In DNA, the CDR3 is TGCAGTGCTAGCCTAGCGGGAGGGTGGCAGTTCTTC.

The V call is TRBV29-1, the J call TRBJ2-5; no clear D gene. This CDR3 is built from 10 residues. The germline gives CDR1 SQVTM, CDR2 ANQGSEA. The V and J ends lost 8 bases and 5 bases respectively, with 9 bases between them. In DNA, the CDR3 is TGCAGCACCCTTCGGGAGACCCAGTACTTC. Translating gives CSTLRETQYF.

This clonotype showed up many times. V and J are TRBV20-1 and TRBJ1-1; D call uncertain. The CDR3 has 11 amino acids. Between the trimmed V and J ends, which lost 3 bases and 6 bases, there was a span of 8 bases. Germline lookup yields CDR1 DFQATT and CDR2 SNEGSKA (reference sequence). The CDR3 sequence: CSARDGAEAFF. The CDR3 coding sequence is TGCAGTGCTAGGGATGGGGCTGAAGCTTTCTTT.

The V and J genes are TRBV12-3 or TRBV12-4 and TRBJ2-4; 7 nucleotides align to TRBD1. V gave up 5 bases and J gave up 0 bases; unmatched junction bases: 4. The CDR3 spans 15 residues. The CDR3 DNA follows: TGTGCCAGCAGTGGGGACAGTAGAGCCAAAAACATTCAGTACTTC. It yields the protein CASSGDSRAKNIQYF.

This clonotype was counted only a few times. V is TRBV5-1 and J is TRBJ1-1; D gene unclear. V dropped 1 base and J dropped 11 bases, with 12 bases sitting between them. The CDR3 loop spans 12 amino acids. CDR1 and CDR2 (germline): SGHRS, YFSETQ. In DNA form, the CDR3 reads TGCGCCAGCAGCTTGTCTCCGGAGACGGCTTTCTTT. This sequence encodes CASSLSPETAFF.

This clonotype was counted between two and nine times. The rearrangement uses TRBV7-3 and TRBJ2-1, with 7 nucleotides matching TRBD2. The CDR3 totals 15 residues. The V gene end was trimmed by 2 bases and the J gene end by 4 bases; junction bases not matched to a gene: 5. Germline V lookup: CDR1 SGHTA, CDR2 FQGTGA. The CDR3 DNA follows: TGTGCCAGCAGCTTAGGGGGGGACTTATACAATGAGCAGTTCTTC. It yields the protein CASSLGGDLYNEQFF.

This clonotype was detected many times. This chain uses TRBV7-2 with TRBJ2-7, with 13 bases aligning to TRBD2. Germline lookup yields CDR1 SGHTA and CDR2 FQGNSA. The ends lost 1 base at V and 6 bases at J; junction bases unmatched: 6. The CDR3 is made up of 16 amino acids. This CDR3 is CASSLDRTSGRSEQYF. In DNA form, the CDR3 reads TGTGCCAGCAGCTTAGATCGGACTAGCGGGAGAAGCGAGCAGTACTTC.

This clonotype was seen more than once but under ten times. The rearrangement links TRBV20-1 to TRBJ2-1; 12 bases fit TRBD1. The germline CDR1 and CDR2 sequences are DFQATT and SNEGSKA (reference sequence). The CDR3 has 17 residues. Unmatched junction bases numbered 18, after V lost 3 bases and J lost 12 bases. The CDR3 nucleotides read TGCAGTGCTAGTGGGGGCGTTTTCTCCGGGACAGGGGGCCGGCAGTTCTTC. Translating gives CSASGGVFSGTGGRQFF.

The rearrangement joins TRBV5-5 to TRBJ2-6; unclear D gene. Germline CDR1 is SGHKS and CDR2 is YYEKEE (reference sequence). This CDR3 spans 15 amino acids. V was trimmed by 3 bases and J by 0 bases, leaving 7 bases between them. This CDR3 reads CASSYRSSGANVLTF. CDR3 in DNA: TGTGCCAGCAGCTATAGAAGCTCTGGGGCCAACGTCCTGACTTTC.

This clonotype was observed a few times. The chain employs TRBV3-1 and TRBJ2-2; D not certain. In germline, CDR1 is LGHDT, CDR2 YNNKEL (reference sequence). V was pared by 5 bases and J by 3 bases, with 13 bases between. The CDR3 is 15 amino acids. The CDR3 region has the DNA TGTGCCAGCAGCTCCATTTGGGTCGACACCGGGGAGCTGTTTTTT. Protein: CASSSIWVDTGELFF.

The chain combines TRBV18 with TRBJ2-1, with 10 nucleotides matching TRBD2. Trimming cost V 3 bases and J 6 bases; bases outside gene matches: 8. The CDR3 covers 16 residues. Looked up from germline, CDR1 is KGHSH and CDR2 is LQKENI. The CDR3 coding sequence is TGTGCCAGCTCACCCGGAGTAGCGGGAGGTGGCAATGAGCAGTTCTTC. Encoded protein: CASSPGVAGGGNEQFF.

The CDR3, as DNA: TGCAGTGCTAGAAGGGTAGCGGGAGAGGAGTACGAGCAGTACTTC. It codes for CSARRVAGEEYEQYF. V usage is TRBV20-1 and J usage is TRBJ2-7; 9 nucleotides line up with TRBD2. V trimming: 2 bases; J trimming: 4 bases; junction bases outside the gene matches: 9. The CDR3 runs 15 residues. The germline V gene encodes CDR1 DFQATT and CDR2 SNEGSKA (reference sequence).

There are a few counts of this clonotype. The J gene is TRBJ2-2, the V gene TRBV5-1; 8 nucleotides align to TRBD1. This CDR3 is built from 15 residues. In germline, CDR1 is SGHRS, CDR2 YFSETQ. Trimming took 5 bases from V and 5 from J; bases not matched to a gene: 8. The CDR3 bases are TGCGCCAGCAGTAAGGGACAGGTCTTGACCGGGGAGCTGTTTTTT. This encodes CASSKGQVLTGELFF.

The CDR3 bases are TGCGCCAGCCAGCCTGGGGGAGTTCAAGAGACCCAGTACTTC. Translating it yields CASQPGGVQETQYF. The chain carries TRBV5-1 and TRBJ2-5; D tentatively fits TRBD1 or TRBD2 (5 bases each). V lost 7 bases and J 2 bases, leaving 15 bases between the germline ends. Germline V lookup: CDR1 SGHRS, CDR2 YFSETQ. The CDR3 covers 14 residues.

This chain links TRBV7-6 with TRBJ1-6; D uncertain. The CDR3 length is 14 residues. The germline CDR1 and CDR2 sequences are SGHVS and FNYEAQ. V lost 1 base to trimming and J lost 10 bases, with 11 bases between them. CDR3 protein: CASSLEVLNSPLHF. DNA of the CDR3: TGTGCCAGCAGCTTAGAAGTCCTTAACTCACCCCTCCACTTT.

This clonotype has only a few counts. The chain couples TRBV4-2 to TRBJ2-3; D may be TRBD2 (5 bases). V was trimmed by 3 bases and J by 4 bases, leaving 8 bases between them. Germline V gene sequence: CDR1 LGHNA, CDR2 YNFKEQ. CDR3 length: 13 amino acids. The CDR3 protein is CASSQRESDTQYF. The CDR3 nucleotides read TGTGCCAGCAGCCAGAGGGAGTCAGATACGCAGTATTTT.

The chain links TRBV4-3 to TRBJ2-1; 9 nucleotides agree with TRBD2. The germline gives CDR1 LGHNA, CDR2 YSLEER. Unmatched junction bases numbered 12, after V lost 1 base and J lost 2 bases. CDR3 length equals 19 residues. In nucleotides, the CDR3 is TGCGCCAGCAGCCAAGCTCCGCCCGGGACTAGCAACACCTACAATGAGCAGTTCTTC. Protein product: CASSQAPPGTSNTYNEQFF.